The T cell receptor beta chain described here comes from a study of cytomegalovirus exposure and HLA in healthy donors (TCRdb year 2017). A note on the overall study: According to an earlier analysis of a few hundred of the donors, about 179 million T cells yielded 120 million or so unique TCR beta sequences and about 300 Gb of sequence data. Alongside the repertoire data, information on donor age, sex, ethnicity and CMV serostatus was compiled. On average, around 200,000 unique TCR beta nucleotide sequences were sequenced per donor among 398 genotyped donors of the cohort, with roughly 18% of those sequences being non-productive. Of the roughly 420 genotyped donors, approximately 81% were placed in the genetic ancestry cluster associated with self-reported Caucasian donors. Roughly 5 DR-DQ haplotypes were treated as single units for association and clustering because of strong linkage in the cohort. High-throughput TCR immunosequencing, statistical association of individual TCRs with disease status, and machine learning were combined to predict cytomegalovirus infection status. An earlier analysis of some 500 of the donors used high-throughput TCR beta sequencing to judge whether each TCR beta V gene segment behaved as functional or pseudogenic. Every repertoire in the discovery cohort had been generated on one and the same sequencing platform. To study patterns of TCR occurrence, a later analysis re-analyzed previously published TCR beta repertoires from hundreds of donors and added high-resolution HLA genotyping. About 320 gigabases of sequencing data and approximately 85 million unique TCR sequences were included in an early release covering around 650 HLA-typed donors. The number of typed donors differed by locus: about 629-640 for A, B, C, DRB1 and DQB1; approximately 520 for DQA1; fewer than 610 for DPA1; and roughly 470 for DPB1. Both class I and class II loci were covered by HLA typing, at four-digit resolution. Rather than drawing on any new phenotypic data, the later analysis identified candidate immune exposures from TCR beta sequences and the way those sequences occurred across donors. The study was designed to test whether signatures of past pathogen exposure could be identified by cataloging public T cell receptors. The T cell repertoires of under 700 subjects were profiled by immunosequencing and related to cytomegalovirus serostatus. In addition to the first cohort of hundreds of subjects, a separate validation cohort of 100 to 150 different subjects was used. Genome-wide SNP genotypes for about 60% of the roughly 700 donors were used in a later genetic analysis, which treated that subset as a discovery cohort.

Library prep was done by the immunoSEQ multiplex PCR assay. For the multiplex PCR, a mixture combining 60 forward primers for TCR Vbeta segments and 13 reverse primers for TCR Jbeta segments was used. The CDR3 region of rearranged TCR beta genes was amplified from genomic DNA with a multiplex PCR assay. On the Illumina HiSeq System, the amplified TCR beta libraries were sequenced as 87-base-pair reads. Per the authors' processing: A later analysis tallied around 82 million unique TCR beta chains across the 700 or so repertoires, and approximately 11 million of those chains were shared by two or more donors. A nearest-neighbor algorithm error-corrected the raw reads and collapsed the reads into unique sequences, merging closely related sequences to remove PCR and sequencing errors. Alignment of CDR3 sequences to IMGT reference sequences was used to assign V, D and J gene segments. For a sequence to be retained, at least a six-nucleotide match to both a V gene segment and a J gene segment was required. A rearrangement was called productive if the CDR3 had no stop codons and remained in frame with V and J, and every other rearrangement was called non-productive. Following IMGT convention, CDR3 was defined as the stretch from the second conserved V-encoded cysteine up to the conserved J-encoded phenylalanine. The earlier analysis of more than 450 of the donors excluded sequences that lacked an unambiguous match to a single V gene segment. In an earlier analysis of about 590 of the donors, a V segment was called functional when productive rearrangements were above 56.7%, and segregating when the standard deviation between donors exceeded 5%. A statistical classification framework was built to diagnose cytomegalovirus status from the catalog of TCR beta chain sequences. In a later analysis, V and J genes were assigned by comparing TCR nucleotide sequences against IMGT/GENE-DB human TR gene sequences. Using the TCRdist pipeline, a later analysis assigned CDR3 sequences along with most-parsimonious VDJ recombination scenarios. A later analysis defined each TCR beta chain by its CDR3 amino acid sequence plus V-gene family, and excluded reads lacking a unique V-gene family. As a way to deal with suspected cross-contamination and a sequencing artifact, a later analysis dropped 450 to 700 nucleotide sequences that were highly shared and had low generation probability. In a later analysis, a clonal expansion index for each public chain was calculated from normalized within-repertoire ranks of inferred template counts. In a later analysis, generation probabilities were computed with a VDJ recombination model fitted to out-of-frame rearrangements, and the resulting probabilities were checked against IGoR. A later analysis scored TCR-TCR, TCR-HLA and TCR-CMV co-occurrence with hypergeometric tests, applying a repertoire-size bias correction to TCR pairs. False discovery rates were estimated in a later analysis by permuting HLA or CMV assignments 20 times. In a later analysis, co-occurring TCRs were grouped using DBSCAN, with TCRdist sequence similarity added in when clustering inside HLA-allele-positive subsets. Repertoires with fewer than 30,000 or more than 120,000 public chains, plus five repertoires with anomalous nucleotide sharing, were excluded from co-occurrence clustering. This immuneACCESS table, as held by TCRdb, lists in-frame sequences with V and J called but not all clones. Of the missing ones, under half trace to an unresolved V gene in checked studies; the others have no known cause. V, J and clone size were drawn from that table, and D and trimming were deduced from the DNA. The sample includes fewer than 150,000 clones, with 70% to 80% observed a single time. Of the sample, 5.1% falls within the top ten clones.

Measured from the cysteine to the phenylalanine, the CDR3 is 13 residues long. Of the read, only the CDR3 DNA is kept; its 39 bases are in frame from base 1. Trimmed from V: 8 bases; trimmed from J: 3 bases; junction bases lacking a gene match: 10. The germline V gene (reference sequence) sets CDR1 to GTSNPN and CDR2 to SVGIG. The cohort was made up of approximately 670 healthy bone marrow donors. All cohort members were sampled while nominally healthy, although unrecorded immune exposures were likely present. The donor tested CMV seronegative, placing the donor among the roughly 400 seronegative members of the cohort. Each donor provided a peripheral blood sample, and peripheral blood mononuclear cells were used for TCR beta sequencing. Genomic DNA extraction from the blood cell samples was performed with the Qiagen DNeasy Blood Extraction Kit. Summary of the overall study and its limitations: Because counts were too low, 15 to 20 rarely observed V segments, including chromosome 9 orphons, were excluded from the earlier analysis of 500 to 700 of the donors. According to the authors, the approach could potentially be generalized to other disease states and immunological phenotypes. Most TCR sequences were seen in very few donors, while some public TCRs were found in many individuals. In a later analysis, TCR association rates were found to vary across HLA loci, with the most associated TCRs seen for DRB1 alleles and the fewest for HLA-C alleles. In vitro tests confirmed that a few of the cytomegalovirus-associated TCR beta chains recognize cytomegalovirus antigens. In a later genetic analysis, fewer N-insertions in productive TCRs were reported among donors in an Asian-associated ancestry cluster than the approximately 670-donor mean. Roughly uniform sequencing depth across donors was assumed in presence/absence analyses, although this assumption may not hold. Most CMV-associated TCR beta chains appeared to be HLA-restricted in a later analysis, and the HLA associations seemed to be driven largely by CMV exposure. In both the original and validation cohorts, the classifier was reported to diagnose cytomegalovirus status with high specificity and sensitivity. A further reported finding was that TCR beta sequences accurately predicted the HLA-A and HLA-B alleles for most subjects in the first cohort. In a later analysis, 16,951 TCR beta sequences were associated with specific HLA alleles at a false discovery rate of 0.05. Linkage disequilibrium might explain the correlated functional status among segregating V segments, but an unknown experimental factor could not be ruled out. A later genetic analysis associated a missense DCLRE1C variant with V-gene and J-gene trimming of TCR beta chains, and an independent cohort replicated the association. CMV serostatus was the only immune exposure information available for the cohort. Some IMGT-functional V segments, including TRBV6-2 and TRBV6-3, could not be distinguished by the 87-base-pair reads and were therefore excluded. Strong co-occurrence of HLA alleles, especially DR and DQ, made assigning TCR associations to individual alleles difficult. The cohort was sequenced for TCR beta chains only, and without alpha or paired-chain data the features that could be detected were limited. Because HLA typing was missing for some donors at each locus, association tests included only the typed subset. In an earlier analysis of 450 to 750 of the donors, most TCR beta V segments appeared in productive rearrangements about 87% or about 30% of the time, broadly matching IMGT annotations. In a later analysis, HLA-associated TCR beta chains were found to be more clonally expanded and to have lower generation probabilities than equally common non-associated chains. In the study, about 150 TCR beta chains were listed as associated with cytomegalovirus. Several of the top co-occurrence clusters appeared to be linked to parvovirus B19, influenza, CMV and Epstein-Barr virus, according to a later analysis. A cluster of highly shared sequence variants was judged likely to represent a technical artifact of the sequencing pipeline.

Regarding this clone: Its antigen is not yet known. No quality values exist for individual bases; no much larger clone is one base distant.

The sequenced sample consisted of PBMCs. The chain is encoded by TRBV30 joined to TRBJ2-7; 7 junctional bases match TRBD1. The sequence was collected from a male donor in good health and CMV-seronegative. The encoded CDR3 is CALYSGGHYEQYF. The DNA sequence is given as TGTGCCCTATATTCAGGGGGACACTACGAGCAGTACTTC.